One TCR beta chain is described in this entry. It has no known antigen specificity. There are no base qualities to consult, and no much larger clone falls within one base. For CDR1 and CDR2, the germline V gene (reference sequence) lists GTSNPN and SVGIG. V gives up 1 base and J gives up 4 bases, and the segment between their germline ends measures 10 bases. Including cysteine and phenylalanine, the CDR3 has 13 amino acids. Of the read, only the CDR3 DNA is kept; its 39 bases are in frame from base 1. The receptor library was made with the immunoSEQ multiplex PCR assay. For the multiplex PCR, a mixture combining 60 forward primers for TCR Vbeta segments and 13 reverse primers for TCR Jbeta segments was used. A multiplex PCR assay on genomic DNA amplified the CDR3 region of rearranged TCR beta genes. The Illumina HiSeq System was used to sequence the amplified TCR beta libraries as 87-base-pair reads. The original pipeline was this. A later analysis counted around 72 million unique TCR beta chains across the 500 to 850 repertoires, and around 9.9 million of these chains were shared by at least two donors. To remove PCR and sequencing errors, raw reads were error-corrected and collapsed into unique sequences using a nearest-neighbor algorithm that merged closely related sequences. Alignment of CDR3 sequences to IMGT reference sequences was used to assign V, D and J gene segments. For a sequence to be retained, at least a six-nucleotide match to both a V gene segment and a J gene segment was required. Rearrangements were classified as productive when the CDR3 lacked stop codons and remained in frame with V and J, and all other rearrangements were classified as non-productive. Following IMGT convention, CDR3 was defined as the stretch from the second conserved V-encoded cysteine to the conserved J-encoded phenylalanine. Sequences without an unambiguous match to a single V gene segment were excluded from the earlier analysis of a few hundred of the donors. An earlier analysis of roughly 590 of the donors called V segments functional above 56.7% productive rearrangements and segregating when the between-donor standard deviation exceeded 5%. A statistical classification framework was built to diagnose cytomegalovirus status from the catalog of TCR beta chain sequences. A later analysis assigned V and J genes by comparing TCR nucleotide sequences with IMGT/GENE-DB human TR gene sequences. A later analysis assigned CDR3 sequences and most-parsimonious VDJ recombination scenarios with the TCRdist pipeline. In a later analysis, each TCR beta chain was defined by its CDR3 amino acid sequence together with its V-gene family, and reads lacking a unique V-gene family were excluded. A later analysis removed several hundred highly shared, low-generation-probability nucleotide sequences to deal with suspected cross-contamination and a sequencing artifact. In a later analysis, a clonal expansion index was calculated for each public chain from normalized within-repertoire ranks of inferred template counts. In a later analysis, generation probabilities were computed using a VDJ recombination model fitted to out-of-frame rearrangements, and the results were checked against IGoR. In a later analysis, TCR-TCR, TCR-HLA and TCR-CMV co-occurrence was scored with hypergeometric tests, and a repertoire-size bias correction was applied to TCR pairs. In a later analysis, false discovery rates were estimated by permuting HLA or CMV assignments 20 times. A later analysis grouped co-occurring TCRs with DBSCAN, adding TCRdist sequence similarity when clustering within HLA-allele-positive subsets. Repertoires with fewer than 30,000 or more than 120,000 public chains, plus five repertoires with anomalous nucleotide sharing, were excluded from co-occurrence clustering. Drawn from immuneACCESS, this table holds only the in-frame rearrangements with V and J called that TCRdb kept. Clones are partly lost; checked studies trace under half to an unresolved V gene and leave the rest unexplained. The D gene and trimming were derived from the DNA, and the V and J assignments and clone size from that table. In this sample the table shows around 170,000 clones, more than 75% of which occur a single time. The ten largest clones take up 2% to 3% of the sample.

This specimen comes from a study of cytomegalovirus exposure and HLA in healthy donors (dated by TCRdb to the late 2010s). Notes on the research overall: An earlier analysis of roughly 500 of the donors reported 250 to 300 Gb of sequence data and 100 million to 130 million unique TCR beta sequences from some 180 million T cells. In an earlier analysis of 500 to 650 of the donors, high-throughput TCR beta sequencing was used to judge whether each TCR beta V gene segment behaved as functional or pseudogenic. About five DR-DQ haplotypes were treated as single units for association and clustering because of strong linkage in the cohort. Every repertoire in the discovery cohort had been generated on one and the same sequencing platform. Besides the first cohort of 500 to 700 subjects, a separate validation cohort made up of roughly 120 different subjects was used. Typing coverage varied by locus: roughly 620-640 donors for A, B, C, DRB1 and DQB1; 522 for DQA1; approximately 610 for DPA1; 400 to 480 for DPB1. Donor age, sex, ethnicity and CMV serostatus were compiled together with the repertoire data. The study profiled the T cell repertoires of about 640 subjects by immunosequencing and related them to cytomegalovirus serostatus. A later analysis re-examined previously published TCR beta repertoires from roughly 650 donors and added high-resolution HLA genotyping to investigate patterns of TCR occurrence. The study aimed to test whether cataloging public T cell receptors could reveal signatures of past pathogen exposure. An early release that covered fewer than 750 HLA-typed donors contained approximately 320 gigabases of sequencing data and about 84 million unique TCR sequences. A later genetic analysis used genome-wide SNP genotypes for about 60% of the roughly 700 donors, treating that subset as a discovery cohort. In the later analysis, no new phenotypic data were used to find candidate immune exposures; instead, reliance was placed on TCR beta sequences and their occurrence across donors. Class I and class II HLA loci were covered by the typing at four-digit resolution. To predict cytomegalovirus infection status, the study combined high-throughput TCR immunosequencing, statistical association of individual TCRs with disease status, and machine learning. Among some 400 genotyped donors of the cohort, an average of around 240,000 unique TCR beta nucleotide sequences was sequenced per donor, of which about 18% were non-productive. Among the roughly 400 genotyped donors, approximately 77% belonged to the genetic ancestry cluster associated with self-reported Caucasian donors.

The cohort comprised some 680 healthy bone marrow donors. Cohort members were all nominally healthy when sampled, although unrecorded immune exposures were likely present. The donor was CMV seropositive and belonged to the group of more than 250 seropositive cohort members. Every donor gave a peripheral blood sample, and the peripheral blood mononuclear cells from that sample were used for TCR beta sequencing. The Qiagen DNeasy Blood Extraction Kit was used to extract genomic DNA from the blood cell samples. Study-wide conclusions, independent of this receptor: A total of about 150 TCR beta chains were listed by the study as associated with cytomegalovirus. The 87-base-pair reads could not distinguish some IMGT-functional V segments, including TRBV6-2 and TRBV6-3, so those segments were excluded. For the cohort, immune exposure information was limited to CMV serostatus. Because HLA typing was unavailable for some donors at each locus, only the typed subset was used in association tests. This cohort had only TCR beta chains sequenced, and the lack of alpha or paired-chain data limited which features could be detected. At a false discovery rate of 0.05, a later analysis linked fewer than 20,000 TCR beta sequences to specific HLA alleles. Correlated functional status among segregating V segments might reflect linkage disequilibrium, but an unknown experimental factor could not be ruled out. A cluster of highly shared sequence variants was judged likely to be a technical artifact of the sequencing pipeline. Most TCR sequences were observed very rarely across donors, whereas some public TCRs were present in many individuals. A few of the identified cytomegalovirus-associated TCR beta chains were confirmed in vitro to be specific for cytomegalovirus antigens. Presence/absence analyses assumed roughly uniform sequencing depth across donors, an assumption that may not hold. Broadly in line with IMGT annotations, most TCR beta V segments showed up in productive rearrangements about 87% or about 30% of the time in an earlier analysis of 450 to 750 of the donors. An association between a missense DCLRE1C variant and V-gene and J-gene trimming of TCR beta chains was found in a later genetic analysis and replicated in an independent cohort. The earlier analysis of some 560 of the donors excluded seventeen rarely observed V segments, including chromosome 9 orphons, because counts were too low. In a later analysis, HLA-associated TCR beta chains were found to be more clonally expanded and to have lower generation probabilities than equally common non-associated chains. Several of the top co-occurrence clusters appeared to be linked to parvovirus B19, influenza, CMV and Epstein-Barr virus, according to a later analysis. The classifier was reported to diagnose cytomegalovirus status with high specificity and sensitivity in both the original cohort and the validation cohort. According to the authors, the approach could potentially be generalized to other disease states and immunological phenotypes. A further reported finding was that TCR beta sequences accurately predicted the HLA-A and HLA-B alleles for most subjects in the first cohort. A later analysis found that most CMV-associated TCR beta chains appeared HLA-restricted, with HLA associations seemingly driven largely by CMV exposure. According to a later analysis, TCR association rates differed among HLA loci, with DRB1 alleles showing the most associated TCRs and HLA-C alleles showing the fewest. Assigning TCR associations to individual alleles was difficult when HLA alleles, especially DR and DQ, strongly co-occurred. In a later genetic analysis, fewer N-insertions in productive TCRs were reported among donors in an Asian-associated ancestry cluster than the roughly 710-donor mean.

This TCR was sampled from a woman in her 50s in good health and CMV-seropositive. The chain uses TRBV30 and TRBJ1-2, and possibly TRBD1, on 5 matching bases. The sample taken for sequencing was PBMCs. The CDR3 protein sequence reads: CAWSGQLFYGYTF. The DNA sequence is as follows: TGTGCCTGGAGTGGACAGCTATTCTATGGCTACACCTTC.